This is a list of T cell receptor beta chains from one sample in a study of cytotoxic CD8 clonotypes in ibrutinib-treated CLL. Data came from immunoSEQ multiplex PCR; TCRdb stores just in-frame clones and leaves some out. The data hold more than 200,000 clones, with less than 75% observed a single time. Source: PBMCs, taken after 24 months of ibrutinib treatment. The receptors were sampled from a human donor with chronic lymphocytic leukemia. The CDR3 runs from the conserved cysteine through the conserved F or W. The D gene is left open where the match is weak. Not every row has a clone size; where given, it reads once, few, many or a size class.

j_gene: TRBJ1-1
v_gene: TRBV29-1
d_gene: -
abundance: -
CDR3nt: TGCAGCGTGAAAGGGGAGTTAGACACTGAAGCTTTCTTT
CDR3aa: CSVKGELDTEAFF

j_gene: TRBJ2-2
v_gene: TRBV6-1
d_gene: TRBD2
abundance: -
CDR3nt: TGTGCCAGCAGTGAAAACGATGTGTACGGCGGGAGGGGGAACACCGGGGAGCTGTTTTTT
CDR3aa: CASSENDVYGGRGNTGELFF

j_gene: TRBJ2-1
v_gene: TRBV7-2
d_gene: -
abundance: few
CDR3nt: TGTGCCAGCAGCTCGGGGACTCTCCGAGGCAATGAGCAGTTCTTC
CDR3aa: CASSSGTLRGNEQFF

j_gene: TRBJ2-7
v_gene: TRBV9
d_gene: TRBD1
abundance: -
CDR3nt: TGTGCCAGCAGCGGCCTGGGGACAGGGGAAACCTACGAGCAGTACTTC
CDR3aa: CASSGLGTGETYEQYF

j_gene: TRBJ2-1
v_gene: TRBV11-1
d_gene: -
abundance: -
CDR3nt: TGTGCCAGCAGCCAACTACAGGAAGGCAATGAGCAGTTCTTC
CDR3aa: CASSQLQEGNEQFF

j_gene: TRBJ2-7
v_gene: TRBV4-2
d_gene: -
abundance: many
CDR3nt: TGTGCCAGCAGCCGGGACCCGGGCTCCTACGAGCAGTACTTC
CDR3aa: CASSRDPGSYEQYF

j_gene: TRBJ2-7
v_gene: TRBV6-1
d_gene: -
abundance: -
CDR3nt: TGTGCCAGCAGTCCTCACCCGGACAGGGAGGGCGAGCAGTACTTC
CDR3aa: CASSPHPDREGEQYF

j_gene: TRBJ2-1
v_gene: TRBV7-2
d_gene: -
abundance: once
CDR3nt: TGTGCCAGCAGCTTAAACAGGGTCCTCCACAATGAGCAGTTCTTC
CDR3aa: CASSLNRVLHNEQFF

j_gene: TRBJ2-2
v_gene: TRBV28
d_gene: TRBD1
abundance: -
CDR3nt: TGTGCCGGGATGGAAGGACAGGGGGCCGGGGAGCTGTTTTTT
CDR3aa: CAGMEGQGAGELFF

j_gene: TRBJ2-7
v_gene: TRBV25-1
d_gene: TRBD2
abundance: -
CDR3nt: TGTGCCAGCAGTGAAAGCGGGGGGGGCAATTCCTACGAGCAGTACTTC
CDR3aa: CASSESGGGNSYEQYF

j_gene: TRBJ2-2
v_gene: TRBV6-5
d_gene: -
abundance: -
CDR3nt: TGTGCCAGCAGTTACTCCGCCGGGGAGCTGTTTTTT
CDR3aa: CASSYSAGELFF

j_gene: TRBJ1-2
v_gene: TRBV5-1
d_gene: -
abundance: -
CDR3nt: TGCGCCAGCAGCTTAGTCAAAACGGGAGACCAGAGTCATGGCTACACCTTC
CDR3aa: CASSLVKTGDQSHGYTF

j_gene: TRBJ2-7
v_gene: TRBV9
d_gene: TRBD2
abundance: -
CDR3nt: TGTGCCAGCAGCGTAGGCGGGAGTGAGGGCTACGAGCAGTACTTC
CDR3aa: CASSVGGSEGYEQYF

j_gene: TRBJ2-7
v_gene: TRBV6-5
d_gene: -
abundance: -
CDR3nt: TGTGCCAGCAGGACAGGCCCCTACGAGCAGTACTTC
CDR3aa: CASRTGPYEQYF

j_gene: TRBJ2-3
v_gene: TRBV2
d_gene: TRBD1
abundance: -
CDR3nt: TGTGCCAGCATGTGGGACAGCCTCAGCGCAGATACGCAGTATTTT
CDR3aa: CASMWDSLSADTQYF

j_gene: TRBJ1-1
v_gene: TRBV30
d_gene: TRBD1
abundance: -
CDR3nt: TGTGCCTGGAGGGGACAGGGGGGATTGTTGAACACTGAAGCTTTCTTT
CDR3aa: CAWRGQGGLLNTEAFF

j_gene: TRBJ2-3
v_gene: TRBV7-9
d_gene: TRBD2
abundance: -
CDR3nt: TGTGCCAGCAGCCCCAGTAGCGGGACCGGCACAGATACGCAGTATTTT
CDR3aa: CASSPSSGTGTDTQYF

j_gene: TRBJ1-1
v_gene: TRBV14
d_gene: -
abundance: -
CDR3nt: TGTGCCAGCAGCCTGCGATCGAACACTGAAGCTTTCTTT
CDR3aa: CASSLRSNTEAFF

j_gene: TRBJ1-4
v_gene: TRBV19
d_gene: -
abundance: -
CDR3nt: TGTGCCAGTAGTAGGACAGCGTTTAATGAAAAACTGTTTTTT
CDR3aa: CASSRTAFNEKLFF

j_gene: TRBJ2-3
v_gene: TRBV19
d_gene: -
abundance: -
CDR3nt: TGTGCCAGTAGTACAGGGAGTACGCAGTATTTT
CDR3aa: CASSTGSTQYF

j_gene: TRBJ1-5
v_gene: TRBV6-5
d_gene: -
abundance: -
CDR3nt: TGTGCCAGCTCGAATGGGGCGCGGAGCAATCAGCCCCAGCATTTT
CDR3aa: CASSNGARSNQPQHF

j_gene: TRBJ2-1
v_gene: TRBV2
d_gene: TRBD2
abundance: -
CDR3nt: TGTGCCAGCAGTGAAAGTCTAGCGGGAGCCAATGAGCAGTTCTTC
CDR3aa: CASSESLAGANEQFF

j_gene: TRBJ2-5
v_gene: TRBV4-2
d_gene: TRBD1
abundance: -
CDR3nt: TGTGCCAGCAGCCCGTTTCGGACAGGGGATGAGACCCAGTACTTC
CDR3aa: CASSPFRTGDETQYF

j_gene: TRBJ1-5
v_gene: TRBV6-5
d_gene: -
abundance: -
CDR3nt: TGTGCCAGCAGTTACTCTGGGGACAGCAATCAGCCCCAGCATTTT
CDR3aa: CASSYSGDSNQPQHF

j_gene: TRBJ1-2
v_gene: TRBV28
d_gene: -
abundance: few
CDR3nt: TGTGCCAGCAGTTTCCCGGCTCATAACTATGGCTACACCTTC
CDR3aa: CASSFPAHNYGYTF

j_gene: TRBJ2-2
v_gene: TRBV5-1
d_gene: -
abundance: -
CDR3nt: TGCGCCAGCAGCTCGGTGGTCCCGAACACCGGGGAGCTGTTTTTT
CDR3aa: CASSSVVPNTGELFF

j_gene: TRBJ2-5
v_gene: TRBV30
d_gene: -
abundance: few
CDR3nt: TGTGCCTGGAGTGGGGCAGCCCAAGAGACCCAGTACTTC
CDR3aa: CAWSGAAQETQYF

j_gene: TRBJ1-2
v_gene: TRBV29-1
d_gene: -
abundance: -
CDR3nt: TGCAGCGTTGCAAACAGGGAGGTGGGGAACTATGGCTACACCTTC
CDR3aa: CSVANREVGNYGYTF

j_gene: TRBJ2-1
v_gene: TRBV28
d_gene: -
abundance: -
CDR3nt: TGTGCCAGCAGGACGGATGCCTACAATGAGCAGTTCTTC
CDR3aa: CASRTDAYNEQFF

j_gene: TRBJ1-2
v_gene: TRBV14
d_gene: TRBD1
abundance: once
CDR3nt: TGTGCCAGCAGCCCACAGGGGGCCTCCTATGGCTACACCTTC
CDR3aa: CASSPQGASYGYTF

j_gene: TRBJ1-5
v_gene: TRBV27
d_gene: -
abundance: -
CDR3nt: TGTGCCAGCACCCCCTTCAGGGGCGCGAGCCAGCCCCAGCATTTT
CDR3aa: CASTPFRGASQPQHF

j_gene: TRBJ1-5
v_gene: TRBV30
d_gene: -
abundance: once
CDR3nt: TGTGCCTGGGCCCCGGGACAACGAAATCAGCCCCAGCATTTT
CDR3aa: CAWAPGQRNQPQHF

j_gene: TRBJ2-7
v_gene: TRBV6-6
d_gene: -
abundance: -
CDR3nt: TGTGCCAGCAGCACGGGACAGCGGGCCGAGCAGTACTTC
CDR3aa: CASSTGQRAEQYF

j_gene: TRBJ1-6
v_gene: TRBV27
d_gene: -
abundance: -
CDR3nt: TGTGCCAGCAGTTTATCGTCGGGTAAAAATTCACCCCTCCACTTT
CDR3aa: CASSLSSGKNSPLHF

j_gene: TRBJ1-3
v_gene: TRBV15
d_gene: -
abundance: -
CDR3nt: TGTGCCACCAGCAGAGACTCTGGAAACACCATATATTTT
CDR3aa: CATSRDSGNTIYF

j_gene: TRBJ2-3
v_gene: TRBV4-1
d_gene: -
abundance: -
CDR3nt: TGCGCCAGCAGCCATAGCAGGGGCTCCGGAACAGATACGCAGTATTTT
CDR3aa: CASSHSRGSGTDTQYF

j_gene: TRBJ2-1
v_gene: TRBV15
d_gene: -
abundance: few
CDR3nt: TGTGCCACCAGCAGAGATGGGAATGAGCAGTTCTTC
CDR3aa: CATSRDGNEQFF

j_gene: TRBJ1-1
v_gene: TRBV12-5
d_gene: -
abundance: few
CDR3nt: TGTGCTAGTGGTTTGGTAGTGGGGCAGGGCGGCACTGAAGCTTTCTTT
CDR3aa: CASGLVVGQGGTEAFF

j_gene: TRBJ2-7
v_gene: TRBV5-4
d_gene: TRBD1
abundance: -
CDR3nt: TGTGCCAGCAGTTGGGGGACAGGGTCCTACGAGCAGTACTTC
CDR3aa: CASSWGTGSYEQYF

j_gene: TRBJ2-7
v_gene: TRBV6-1
d_gene: TRBD1
abundance: -
CDR3nt: TGTGCCAGCAGTGGAGAGACAGGGCCCCCCTACGAGCAGTACTTC
CDR3aa: CASSGETGPPYEQYF

j_gene: TRBJ2-7
v_gene: TRBV18
d_gene: -
abundance: once
CDR3nt: TGTGCCAGCTCACCACTATTCCTGACAGGTTCTGTTCTGGAGCAGTACTTC
CDR3aa: CASSPLFLTGSVLEQYF

j_gene: TRBJ2-1
v_gene: TRBV27
d_gene: -
abundance: -
CDR3nt: TGTGCCAGCAGTTTAACAGGTATTACTTTAGGTGAGCAGTTCTTC
CDR3aa: CASSLTGITLGEQFF

j_gene: TRBJ2-3
v_gene: TRBV7-3
d_gene: -
abundance: once
CDR3nt: TGTGCCAGCAGCTTGTGGGGACATGAGACTGGCACAGATACGCAGTATTTT
CDR3aa: CASSLWGHETGTDTQYF

j_gene: TRBJ1-3
v_gene: TRBV6-6
d_gene: TRBD1
abundance: -
CDR3nt: TGTGCCAGCAGTTTTTCCGACAGGGGGAACACCATATATTTT
CDR3aa: CASSFSDRGNTIYF

j_gene: TRBJ2-4
v_gene: TRBV4-3
d_gene: TRBD1
abundance: few
CDR3nt: TGCGCCAGCAGCCACACCCAGATTACAGGGGCCGTGACGTTC
CDR3aa: CASSHTQITGAVTF

j_gene: TRBJ1-1
v_gene: TRBV7-3
d_gene: -
abundance: -
CDR3nt: TGTGCCAGCAGCTTAAGTCCGGTCACTGAAGCTTTCTTT
CDR3aa: CASSLSPVTEAFF

j_gene: TRBJ1-2
v_gene: TRBV7-2
d_gene: TRBD1
abundance: -
CDR3nt: TGTGCCAGCAGCTTAGCCCGGACAGGGGGCGATGGCTACACCTTC
CDR3aa: CASSLARTGGDGYTF

j_gene: TRBJ1-5
v_gene: TRBV28
d_gene: -
abundance: few
CDR3nt: TGTGCCAGCAGTTTAATCCGACAGAAACCTCCCCGGAATCAGCCCCAGCATTTT
CDR3aa: CASSLIRQKPPRNQPQHF

j_gene: TRBJ2-7
v_gene: TRBV7-9
d_gene: -
abundance: -
CDR3nt: TGTGCCAGCAGCTCGAGTCCGGGGGAGAGCCACTACGAGCAGTACTTC
CDR3aa: CASSSSPGESHYEQYF

j_gene: TRBJ2-3
v_gene: TRBV13
d_gene: TRBD2
abundance: -
CDR3nt: TGTGCCAGCAGCCTCATGACTAGCGTGAAGACAGATACGCAGTATTTT
CDR3aa: CASSLMTSVKTDTQYF

j_gene: TRBJ2-2
v_gene: TRBV7-7
d_gene: -
abundance: -
CDR3nt: TGTGCTAGCAGCCCGACTCGCACCGGGGAGCTGTTTTTT
CDR3aa: CASSPTRTGELFF

j_gene: TRBJ1-5
v_gene: TRBV7-2
d_gene: -
abundance: -
CDR3nt: TGTGCCAGCAGCTTAAGGGGACAACTTAATCAGCCCCAGCATTTT
CDR3aa: CASSLRGQLNQPQHF

j_gene: TRBJ2-7
v_gene: TRBV28
d_gene: -
abundance: few
CDR3nt: TGTGCCAGCAGTTCCCACAAGCGGAGCTCCTACGAGCAGTACTTC
CDR3aa: CASSSHKRSSYEQYF

j_gene: TRBJ2-1
v_gene: TRBV9
d_gene: -
abundance: -
CDR3nt: TGTGCCAGCAGTGGTAGCTCACCAAATGAGCAGTTCTTC
CDR3aa: CASSGSSPNEQFF

j_gene: TRBJ2-7
v_gene: TRBV27
d_gene: -
abundance: few
CDR3nt: TGTGCCAGCAGTCCCGAAACCCTCGCCTACGAGCAGTACTTC
CDR3aa: CASSPETLAYEQYF